This record concerns one T cell receptor (beta chain) sequence. The data are from a study of OX40 agonist ivuxolimab in advanced cancers. Clones were read by immunoSEQ multiplex PCR, and TCRdb kept only the in-frame ones, dropping some. This sample yields about 64,000 clones, of which around 84% are seen a single time; around 2.1% belongs to the top ten. Germline V gives CDR1 SGHDT, CDR2 YYEEEE. The CDR3 runs 11 residues. V lost 4 bases, J lost 10 bases, and 9 bases lay in between. The source of this sequence is an adult with an advanced solid tumor such as melanoma, head and neck, liver or kidney cancer. V is TRBV5-6 and J is TRBJ2-1; D is undetermined. The sample here was CD4+ or CD8+ T cells sorted from blood, taken in a trial of the OX40 agonist ivuxolimab. This CDR3 is CASSVEWEQFF. The CDR3 region has the DNA TGTGCCAGCAGCGTGGAGTGGGAGCAGTTCTTC.